This T cell receptor (beta chain) stems from a study of blood T cells in healthy people across ages. There were healthy Caucasian individuals from Russia, aged 6 to 90, serving as donors. Details on this clonotype: The target antigen is unknown.

The use of a sample-barcoded 5' primer and a J-beta primer mix characterized a second PCR of about 6 to 12 cycles. One entry per CDR3 protein, called by TCRdb with MiXCR from the 5' RACE reads. The sample lists over 300,000 distinct CDR3 sequences, approximately 47% occurring once. Germline loops: CDR1 DFQATT, CDR2 SNEGSKA (reference sequence). This CDR3 contains 15 residues. Findings and limits, study-wide: Naive T cell percentage strongly correlated with TCR beta diversity.

The chain has TRBV20-1 and TRBJ2-7; TRBD2 aligns across 10 bases. Near its end, the DNA agrees better with TRBJ2-5, so the J call may be wrong. Sequencing was performed on blood. This sequence was found in a man between 60 and 70 years old in good health. The CDR3, as DNA: TGCAGTGCCCAGCAGCGGGAGGGCCCTCGAGAGACCCAGTACTTC. Residues: CSAQQREGPRETQYF.